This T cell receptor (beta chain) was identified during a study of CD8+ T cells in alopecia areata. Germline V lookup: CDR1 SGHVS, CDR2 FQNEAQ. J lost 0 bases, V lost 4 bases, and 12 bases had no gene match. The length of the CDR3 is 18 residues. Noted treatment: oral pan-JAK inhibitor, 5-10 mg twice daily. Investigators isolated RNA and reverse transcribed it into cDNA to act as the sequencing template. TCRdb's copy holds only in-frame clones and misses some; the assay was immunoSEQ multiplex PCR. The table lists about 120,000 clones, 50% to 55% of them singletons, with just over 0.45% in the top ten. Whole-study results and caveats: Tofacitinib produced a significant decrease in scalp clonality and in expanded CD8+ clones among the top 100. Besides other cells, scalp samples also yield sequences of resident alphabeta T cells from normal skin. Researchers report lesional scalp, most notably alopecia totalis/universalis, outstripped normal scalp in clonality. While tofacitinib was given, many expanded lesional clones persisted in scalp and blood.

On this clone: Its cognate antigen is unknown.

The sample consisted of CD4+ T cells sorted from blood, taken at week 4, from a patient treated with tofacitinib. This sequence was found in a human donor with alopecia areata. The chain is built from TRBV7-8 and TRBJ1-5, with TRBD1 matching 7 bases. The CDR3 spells CASSSRDSQYYSNQPQHF. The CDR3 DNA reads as TGTGCCAGCAGCTCCCGGGACAGTCAGTATTATAGCAATCAGCCCCAGCATTTT.